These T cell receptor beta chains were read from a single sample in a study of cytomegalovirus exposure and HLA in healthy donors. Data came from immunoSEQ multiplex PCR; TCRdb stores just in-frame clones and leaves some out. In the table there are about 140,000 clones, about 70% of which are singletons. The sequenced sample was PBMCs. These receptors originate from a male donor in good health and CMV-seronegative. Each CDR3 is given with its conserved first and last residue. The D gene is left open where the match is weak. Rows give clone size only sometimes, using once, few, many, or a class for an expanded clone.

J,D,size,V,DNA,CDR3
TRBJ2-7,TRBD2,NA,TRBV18,TGTGCCAGCTCAGCCCAGCGGGAGGAGGGGGAGCAGTACTTC,CASSAQREEGEQYF
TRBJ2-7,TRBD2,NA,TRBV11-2,TGTGCCAGCAGCTTAAGGGGACTAGCGGTTTCCGAGCAGTACTTC,CASSLRGLAVSEQYF
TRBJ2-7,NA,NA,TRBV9,TGTGCCAGCAGCGTAGCTCCAGGGAGGACCTACGAGCAGTACTTC,CASSVAPGRTYEQYF
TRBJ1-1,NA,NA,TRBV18,TGTGCCAGCTCACCTGTCCCCTTCGTCACTGAAGCTTTCTTT,CASSPVPFVTEAFF
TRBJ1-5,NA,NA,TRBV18,TGTGCCAGCTCACCAGGACGTCAGGGGATGGGCAATCAGCCCCAGCATTTT,CASSPGRQGMGNQPQHF
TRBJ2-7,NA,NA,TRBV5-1,TGCGCCAGCAGCTTGTCATGGGGCGCGTACGAGCAGTACTTC,CASSLSWGAYEQYF
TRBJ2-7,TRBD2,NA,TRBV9,TGTGCCAGCAGCGTAGGCCTAGCGGAGACCTACGAGCAGTACTTC,CASSVGLAETYEQYF
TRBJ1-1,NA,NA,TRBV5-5,TGTGCCAGCAGCTCCGACTGGAACACTGAAGCTTTCTTT,CASSSDWNTEAFF
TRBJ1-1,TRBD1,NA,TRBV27,TGTGCCTGCAGTTTAAAGTACAGGGGGAACACTGAAGCTTTCTTT,CACSLKYRGNTEAFF
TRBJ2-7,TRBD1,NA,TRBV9,TGTGCCAGCAGCAGGGGACAGGGGTCATACGAGCAGTACTTC,CASSRGQGSYEQYF
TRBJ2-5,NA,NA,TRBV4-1,TGCGCCAGCAGCGAAGCCGTCTTGGAGACCCAGTACTTC,CASSEAVLETQYF
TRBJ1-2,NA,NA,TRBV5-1,TGCGCCAGCAGCCTGAGTAGTCAGGCTTCCACCTATGGCTACACCTTC,CASSLSSQASTYGYTF
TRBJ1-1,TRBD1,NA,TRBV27,TGTGCCAGCAGAAGGTGGCAGGGGGATGGCGACGCTTTCTTT,CASRRWQGDGDAFF
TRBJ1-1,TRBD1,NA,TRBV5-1,TGCGCCAGCAGGTTGGGGGACAGGGCGAACACTGAAGCTTTCTTT,CASRLGDRANTEAFF
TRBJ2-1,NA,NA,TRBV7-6,TGTGCCAGCAGCCCCTCGGAGAGACCCGGTAGCGATGAGCAGTTCTTC,CASSPSERPGSDEQFF
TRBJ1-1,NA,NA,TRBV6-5,TGTGCCAGCAGCGACAGCGTCGATCTGAACACTGAAGCTTTCTTT,CASSDSVDLNTEAFF
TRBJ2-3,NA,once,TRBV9,TGTGCCAGCAGCGTAGGGGGGGCAGATACGCAGTATTTT,CASSVGGADTQYF
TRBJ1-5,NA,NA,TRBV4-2,TGTGCCAGCAGCCAAGATATAGAACTCCGCAATCAGCCCCAGCATTTT,CASSQDIELRNQPQHF
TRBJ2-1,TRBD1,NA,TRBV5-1,TGCGCCAGCGGGCCCGGGACAGGGATGTCAAGAGAGCAGTTCTTC,CASGPGTGMSREQFF
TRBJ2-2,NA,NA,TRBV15,TGTGCCACCAGCAGTGGAGGGATAGGCACCGGGGAGCTGTTTTTT,CATSSGGIGTGELFF